Here is one T cell receptor beta chain with its context. Its antigen is unknown. Germline loops: CDR1 MNHEY, CDR2 SMNVEV (reference sequence). This CDR3 comprises 15 residues. The V gene end was trimmed by 4 bases and the J gene end by 2 bases; junction bases not matched to a gene: 5. The sample is drawn from a study of T-cell reconstitution after alpha-beta-depleted transplantation in children. Study conclusions and caveats: Several hundred expanded graft clones reportedly were the source of alpha-beta T cells about two months after transplant. A year had passed since transplant, and T-cell counts and diversity by then came mostly from newly produced T cells.

Unique molecular identifiers were incorporated when the TCRbeta library was constructed. TCRdb reprocessed the PCR reads via MiXCR and lists one record per CDR3 protein. Here the sample spans 500,000 to 750,000 distinct CDR3 sequences, 25% to 30% being singletons. The specimen was PBMCs, collected before TCRalphabeta/CD19-depleted stem cell transplant. This TCR was recovered from a boy under two years old with Wiskott-Aldrich syndrome, due to receive a stem cell transplant. The chain uses TRBV27 and TRBJ2-1; the match to TRBD2 covers 7 bases. In DNA, the CDR3 is TGTGCCAGCAGTTGGTCCGGGACTACCTACAATGAGCAGTTCTTC. Its translation: CASSWSGTTYNEQFF.